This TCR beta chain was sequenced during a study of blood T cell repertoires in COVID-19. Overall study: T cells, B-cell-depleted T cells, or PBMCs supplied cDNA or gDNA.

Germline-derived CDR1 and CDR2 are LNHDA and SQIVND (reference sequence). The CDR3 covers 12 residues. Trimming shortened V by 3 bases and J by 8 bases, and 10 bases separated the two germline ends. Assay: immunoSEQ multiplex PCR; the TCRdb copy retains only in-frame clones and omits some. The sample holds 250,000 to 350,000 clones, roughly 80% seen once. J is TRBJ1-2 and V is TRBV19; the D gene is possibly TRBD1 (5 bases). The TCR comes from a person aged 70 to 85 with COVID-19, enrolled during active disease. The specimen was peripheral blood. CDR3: CASSILRGGYTF. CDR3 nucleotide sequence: TGTGCCAGTAGTATTCTAAGGGGCGGCTACACCTTC.